This TCR beta chain was obtained from a study of cytomegalovirus exposure and HLA in healthy donors. The PCR employed 60 Vbeta primers together with 13 Jbeta primers. The assay was immunoSEQ multiplex PCR, and TCRdb's table has in-frame clones only and misses some. This table holds about 130,000 clones, under 85% found once. This clone showed up just once. V was pared by 5 bases and J by 4 bases, with 11 bases between. The V gene's germline CDR1 is MNHEY and CDR2 SMNVEV (reference sequence). The CDR3 length is 14 residues. The chain recombines TRBV27 with TRBJ1-4, with D maybe TRBD1 (5 bases). The sample consisted of PBMCs. This receptor was taken from a boy aged 5-17 years in good health and CMV-seronegative. The CDR3 sequence: CASSTTGHNEKLFF. The CDR3 bases are TGTGCCAGCAGTACAACAGGACATAATGAAAAACTGTTTTTT. The full variable domain, its missing parts supplied by reference TRBV27 and TRBJ1-4, is EAQVTQNPRYLITVTGKKLTVTCSQNMNHEYMSWYRQDPGLGLRQIYYSMNVEVTDKGDVPEGYKVSRKEKRNFPLILESPSPNQTSLYFCASSTTGHNEKLFFGSGTQLSVL.